This T cell receptor (beta chain) was found in a study of T cells in localized non-small cell lung cancer (dated by TCRdb to about 2020). At the level of the whole study: The study analyzed T cell repertoires of about 230 early-stage NSCLC patients, comparing tumors and uninvolved tumor-adjacent lungs. All 240 or so NSCLC patients in the cohort were treatment-naive and had localized lung tumors that were resected. A mean age of roughly 64 years was recorded for the NSCLC patients, of whom 120 to 150 were male and about a hundred were female.

Broader findings and caveats from the paper: A median of about 50 of the top 100 tumor clones turned up in the paired uninvolved adjacent lung, and about 28 of those clones also ranked among the top 100 of that same adjacent lung. Because multi-region sequencing of the tumors was not done, intratumor heterogeneity could not be ruled out. Uninvolved tumor-adjacent lung showed the highest T cell clonality, higher than tumor, which suggests more focused antigenic responses in the uninvolved tumor-adjacent lung. Because of the exploratory design, TCR variables were selected using unadjusted p-values without false-discovery rate correction. Higher T cell density in blood was associated with longer overall survival, whereas higher clonality in adjacent lung was associated with shorter survival.

At diagnosis, peripheral blood, uninvolved tumor-adjacent lung and tumor were collected and were preserved as a mix of fresh-frozen and FFPE material. For TCR repertoire profiling, blood samples were analyzed as peripheral blood mononuclear cells. The CDR3 numbers 15 residues from cysteine through phenylalanine. Only CDR3 DNA is held: 45 bases, read in frame from base 1. Germline trimming: 4 bases from V, 4 bases from J; junction bases outside gene matches: 6. Taken from the germline V gene, the CDR1 and CDR2 loops are MDHEN and SYDVKM. With regard to this clone: The specificity of this receptor is unknown. Nothing much larger sits one base from this clone, and base qualities are not available.

The immunoSEQ Assay was used to sequence TCR beta CDR3 regions from DNA. The study's processing was this. T cell density was computed as TCR beta template counts normalized to usable DNA estimated by amplifying housekeeping genes. Richness was estimated using the preseqR package, with extrapolation to 400,000 templates for PBMC samples and to 120,000 templates for tissue samples. Clonality was calculated as one minus Pielou's evenness. Differential abundance testing on productive amino-acid clonotypes, with a minimum total count of 5 and an alpha of 0.1, was used to identify tissue-enriched TCRs. Repertoire overlap between compartments was quantified with the Jaccard Index and Morisita Overlap Index. TCR beta CDR3s were clustered by GLIPH together with public tetramer-defined viral CDR3s, and at least three viral sequences plus V-gene enrichment were required for viral motifs. The clones in this table, taken by TCRdb from immuneACCESS, are in-frame only. Not every clone is retained; where verified, under half of the shortfall comes from an unresolved V gene, and the cause of the rest is unknown. V and J calls and clone size are given by that table; D and trimming were obtained from the DNA. The sample table contains roughly 14,000 clones; only one count was recorded for about 87% of them. 27% of the sample belongs to the ten largest clones.

The specimen comprised peripheral blood mononuclear cells, sampled before any cancer treatment. This sequence originates from a male donor aged 60 or older with stage II lung adenocarcinoma. The V gene is TRBV28 and the J gene is TRBJ2-1, and 8 junctional nucleotides match TRBD1. The CDR3 here reads CASSYQGASYNEQFF. In nucleotide form, the sequence is TGTGCCAGCAGTTACCAGGGGGCGAGTTACAATGAGCAGTTCTTC.